This T cell receptor (beta chain) was identified during a study of control samples from healthy donors and cancer patients. TCRdb's table, derived via immunoSEQ multiplex PCR, lists solely in-frame clones and lacks some. The table has about 14,000 clones, around 79% seen once. Sequenced material: formalin-fixed, paraffin-embedded tissue. The TCR sequence derives from a male donor with melanoma.

This CDR3 reads CAWTLGSNTEAFF. The CDR3, as DNA: TGTGCCTGGACCCTGGGTTCGAACACTGAAGCTTTCTTT. This chain joins TRBV30 and TRBJ1-1; the D is unclear. Germline-derived CDR1 and CDR2 are GTSNPN and SVGIG (reference sequence). CDR3 length: 13 amino acids. Trimming took off 4 bases at V and 1 base at J, with 10 bases between the two ends.